The source of this T cell receptor beta chain is a study of cytomegalovirus exposure and HLA in healthy donors. The wider study: Among approximately 390 genotyped donors, roughly 81% fell in the Caucasian-associated ancestry cluster.

This clone was counted once. This PCR relied on a set of 60 Vbeta primers and 13 Jbeta primers. TCRdb's copy holds only in-frame clones and misses some; the assay was immunoSEQ multiplex PCR. The sample records approximately 73,000 clones, almost 80% being singletons. The germline V gene encodes CDR1 MNHEY and CDR2 SVGAGI. The CDR3 extends over 13 amino acids. Trimming took 2 bases from V and 5 from J, leaving 9 bases between them. The sequenced material came from PBMCs. The chain carries TRBV6-5 and TRBJ2-5; D call uncertain. The clonotype was recovered from a woman in her 40s in good health and CMV-seropositive. The CDR3 spells CASSYGLRETQYF. CDR3 nucleotides: TGTGCCAGCAGTTACGGGTTGCGGGAGACCCAGTACTTC.